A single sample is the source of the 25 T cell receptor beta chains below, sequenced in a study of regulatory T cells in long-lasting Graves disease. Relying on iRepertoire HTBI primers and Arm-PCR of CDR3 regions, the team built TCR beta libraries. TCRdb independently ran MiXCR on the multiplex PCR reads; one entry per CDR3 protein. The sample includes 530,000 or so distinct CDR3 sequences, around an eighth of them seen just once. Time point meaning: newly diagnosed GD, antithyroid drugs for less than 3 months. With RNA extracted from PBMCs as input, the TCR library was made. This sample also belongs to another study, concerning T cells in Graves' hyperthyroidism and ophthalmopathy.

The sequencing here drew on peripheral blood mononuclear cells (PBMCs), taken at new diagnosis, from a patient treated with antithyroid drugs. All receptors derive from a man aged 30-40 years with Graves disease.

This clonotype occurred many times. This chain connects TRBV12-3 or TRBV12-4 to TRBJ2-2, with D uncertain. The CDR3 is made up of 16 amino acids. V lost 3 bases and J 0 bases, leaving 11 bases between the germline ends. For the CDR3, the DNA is TGTGCCAGCAGTTTTGGCAGGCGTACGAACACCGGGGAGCTGTTTTTT. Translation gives CASSFGRRTNTGELFF.

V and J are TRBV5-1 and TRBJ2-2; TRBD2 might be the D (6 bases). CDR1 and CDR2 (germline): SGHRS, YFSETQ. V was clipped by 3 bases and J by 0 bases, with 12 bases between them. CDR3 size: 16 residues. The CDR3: CASSSSDRTNTGELFF. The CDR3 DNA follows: TGCGCCAGCAGCTCTAGCGACAGAACGAACACCGGGGAGCTGTTTTTT. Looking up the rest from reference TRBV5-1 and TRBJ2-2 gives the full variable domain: KAGVTQTPRYLIKTRGQQVTLSCSPISGHRSVSWYQQTPGQGLQFLFEYFSETQRNKGNFPGRFSGRQFSNSRSEMNVSTLELGDSALYLCASSSSDRTNTGELFFGEGSRLTVL.

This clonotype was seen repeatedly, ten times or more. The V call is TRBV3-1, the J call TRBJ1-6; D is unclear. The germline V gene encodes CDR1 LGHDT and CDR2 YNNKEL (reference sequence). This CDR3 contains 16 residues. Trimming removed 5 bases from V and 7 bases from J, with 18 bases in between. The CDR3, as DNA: TGTGCCAGCAGCTCACCGGTGGACGGCATAAATTCACCCCTCCACTTT. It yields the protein CASSSPVDGINSPLHF.

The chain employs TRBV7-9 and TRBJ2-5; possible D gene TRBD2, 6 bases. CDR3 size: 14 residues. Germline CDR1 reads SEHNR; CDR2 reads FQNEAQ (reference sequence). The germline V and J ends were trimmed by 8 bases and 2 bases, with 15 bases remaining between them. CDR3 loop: CASSPGGAQETQYF. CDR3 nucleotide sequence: TGTGCCAGCTCACCTGGAGGGGCACAAGAGACCCAGTACTTC.

The CDR3 is CASSKLAEHQETQYF. CDR3 in DNA: TGTGCCAGCAGTAAACTAGCGGAGCACCAAGAGACCCAGTACTTC. The rearrangement uses TRBV12-3 or TRBV12-4 and TRBJ2-5; 8 nucleotides agree with TRBD2. V was pared by 5 bases and J by 0 bases, with 5 bases of the junction left unmatched. The CDR3 has 15 amino acids.

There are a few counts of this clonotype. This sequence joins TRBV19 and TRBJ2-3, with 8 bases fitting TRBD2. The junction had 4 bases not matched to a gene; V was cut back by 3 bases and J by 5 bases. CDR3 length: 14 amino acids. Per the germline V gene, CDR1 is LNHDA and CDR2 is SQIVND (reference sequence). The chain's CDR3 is CASSIQAGVDTQYF. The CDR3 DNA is TGTGCCAGTAGTATCCAAGCGGGAGTAGATACGCAGTATTTT.

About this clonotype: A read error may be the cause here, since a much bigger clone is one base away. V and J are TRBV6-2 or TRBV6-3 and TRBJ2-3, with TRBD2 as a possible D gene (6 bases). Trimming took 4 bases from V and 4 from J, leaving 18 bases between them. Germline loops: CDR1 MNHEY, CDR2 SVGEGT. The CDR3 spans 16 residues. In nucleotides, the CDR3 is TGTGCCAGCAGTTCGTTAGTGGGAGGTTACCCAGATACGCAGTATTTT. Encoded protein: CASSSLVGGYPDTQYF.

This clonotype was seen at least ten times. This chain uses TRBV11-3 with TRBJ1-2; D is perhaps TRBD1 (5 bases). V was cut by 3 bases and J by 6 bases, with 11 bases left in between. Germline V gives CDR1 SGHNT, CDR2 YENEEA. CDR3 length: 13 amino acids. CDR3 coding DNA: TGTGCCAGCAGCTTCCGGGACGGGAATGGCTACACCTTC. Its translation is CASSFRDGNGYTF. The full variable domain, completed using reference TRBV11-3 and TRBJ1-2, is EAGVVQSPRYKIIEKKQPVAFWCNPISGHNTLYWYLQNLGQGPELLIRYENEEAVDDSQLPKDRFSAERLKGVDSTLKIQPAELGDSAVYLCASSFRDGNGYTFGSGTRLTVV.

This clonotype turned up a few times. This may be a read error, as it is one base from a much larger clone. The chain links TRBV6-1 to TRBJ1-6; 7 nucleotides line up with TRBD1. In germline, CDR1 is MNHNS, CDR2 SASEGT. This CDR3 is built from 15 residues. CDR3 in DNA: TGTGCCTGCAGTGAAGAACAGGGGACCGCTTCACCCCTCCACTTT. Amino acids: CACSEEQGTASPLHF.

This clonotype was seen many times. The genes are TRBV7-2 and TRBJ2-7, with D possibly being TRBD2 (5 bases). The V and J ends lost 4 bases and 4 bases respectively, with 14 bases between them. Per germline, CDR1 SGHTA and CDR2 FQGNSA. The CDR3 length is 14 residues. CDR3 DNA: TGTGCCAGCAGCTCCCGGGGTTATCGGTACGAGCAGTACTTC. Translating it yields CASSSRGYRYEQYF. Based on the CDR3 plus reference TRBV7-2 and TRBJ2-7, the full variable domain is GAGVSQSPSNKVTEKGKDVELRCDPISGHTALYWYRQSLGQGLEFLIYFQGNSAPDKSGLPSDRFSAERTGGSVSTLTIQRTQQEDSAVYLCASSSRGYRYEQYFGPGTRLTVT.

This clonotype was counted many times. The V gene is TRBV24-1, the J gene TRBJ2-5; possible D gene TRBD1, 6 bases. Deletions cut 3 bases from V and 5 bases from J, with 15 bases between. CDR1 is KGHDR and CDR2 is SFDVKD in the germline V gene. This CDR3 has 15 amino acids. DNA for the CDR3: TGTGCCACCAGTGATGCAACGACAGGTTGGGAGACCCAGTACTTC. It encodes CATSDATTGWETQYF.

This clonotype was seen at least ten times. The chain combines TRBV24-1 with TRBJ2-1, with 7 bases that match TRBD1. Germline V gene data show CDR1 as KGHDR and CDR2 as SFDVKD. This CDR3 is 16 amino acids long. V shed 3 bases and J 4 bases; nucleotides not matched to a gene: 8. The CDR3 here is CATSDRTGGSYNEQFF. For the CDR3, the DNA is TGTGCCACCAGTGATCGGACAGGAGGTAGTTACAATGAGCAGTTCTTC.

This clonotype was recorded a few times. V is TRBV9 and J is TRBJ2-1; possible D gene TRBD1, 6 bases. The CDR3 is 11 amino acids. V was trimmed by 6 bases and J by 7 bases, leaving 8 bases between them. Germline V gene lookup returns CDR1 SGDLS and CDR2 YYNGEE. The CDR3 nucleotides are TGTGCCAGCAAGAGGGGGAATGAGCAGTTCTTC. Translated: CASKRGNEQFF. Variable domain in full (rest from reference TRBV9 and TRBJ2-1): DSGVTQTPKHLITATGQRVTLRCSPRSGDLSVYWYQQSLDQGLQFLIQYYNGEERAKGNILERFSAQQFPDLHSELNLSSLELGDSALYFCASKRGNEQFFGPGTRLTVL.

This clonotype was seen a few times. The CDR3 coding sequence is TGCAGCGTTGAACGGCTAGCGGGGTCGAACACCGGGGAGCTGTTTTTT. It encodes CSVERLAGSNTGELFF. The chain joins TRBV29-1 to TRBJ2-2; 9 bases agree with TRBD2. Germline assignment: CDR1 SQVTM and CDR2 ANQGSEA. The CDR3 extends over 16 amino acids. Losses at the gene ends were 2 bases for V and 0 bases for J; bases not matched to a gene: 4.

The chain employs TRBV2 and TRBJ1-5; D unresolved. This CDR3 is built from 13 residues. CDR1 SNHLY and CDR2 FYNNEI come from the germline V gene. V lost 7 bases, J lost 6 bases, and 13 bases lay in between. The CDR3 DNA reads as TGTGCCAGCAAGATGGAGGGAGGTCAGCCCCAGCATTTT. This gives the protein CASKMEGGQPQHF.

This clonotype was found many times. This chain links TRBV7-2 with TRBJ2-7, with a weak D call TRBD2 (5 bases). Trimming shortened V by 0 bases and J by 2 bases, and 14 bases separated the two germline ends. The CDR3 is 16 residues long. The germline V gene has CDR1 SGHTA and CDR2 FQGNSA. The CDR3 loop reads CASSLAGSAAPYEQYF. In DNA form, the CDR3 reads TGTGCCAGCAGCTTAGCGGGTAGCGCGGCCCCCTACGAGCAGTACTTC. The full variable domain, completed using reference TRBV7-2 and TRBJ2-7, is GAGVSQSPSNKVTEKGKDVELRCDPISGHTALYWYRQSLGQGLEFLIYFQGNSAPDKSGLPSDRFSAERTGGSVSTLTIQRTQQEDSAVYLCASSLAGSAAPYEQYFGPGTRLTVT.

CDR3 region: CSARGPNPYEQYF. The CDR3 nucleotides are TGCAGTGCTAGGGGGCCGAACCCTTACGAGCAGTACTTC. The rearrangement joins TRBV20-1 to TRBJ2-7; weak D call: TRBD1 (5 bases). The CDR3 runs to 13 residues. The V gene lost 3 bases and the J gene lost 4 bases, with 13 bases spanning the gap. Germline assignment: CDR1 DFQATT and CDR2 SNEGSKA (reference sequence).

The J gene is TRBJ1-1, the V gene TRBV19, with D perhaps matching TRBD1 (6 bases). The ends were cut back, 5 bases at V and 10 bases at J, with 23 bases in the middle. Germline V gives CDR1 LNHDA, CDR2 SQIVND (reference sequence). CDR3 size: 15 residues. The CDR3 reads CASSPAPGALITAFF. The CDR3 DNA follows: TGTGCCAGTAGTCCGGCCCCAGGGGCCCTCATCACAGCTTTCTTT.

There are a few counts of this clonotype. In DNA, the CDR3 is TGTGCCCTTCAAAACCCGAGCACCGGGGAGCTGTTTTTT. The encoded protein is CALQNPSTGELFF. The chain has TRBV19 and TRBJ2-2; D remains unclear. The germline V gene has CDR1 LNHDA and CDR2 SQIVND (reference sequence). This CDR3 contains 13 residues. Trimming cost V 11 bases and J 4 bases, with 14 bases left between them.

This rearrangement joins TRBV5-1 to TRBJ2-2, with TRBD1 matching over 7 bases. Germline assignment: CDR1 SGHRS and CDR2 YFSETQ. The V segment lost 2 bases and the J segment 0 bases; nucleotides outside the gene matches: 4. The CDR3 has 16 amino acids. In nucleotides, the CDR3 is TGCGCCAGCAGCTTCCAACAGGGGACGAACACCGGGGAGCTGTTTTTT. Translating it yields CASSFQQGTNTGELFF.

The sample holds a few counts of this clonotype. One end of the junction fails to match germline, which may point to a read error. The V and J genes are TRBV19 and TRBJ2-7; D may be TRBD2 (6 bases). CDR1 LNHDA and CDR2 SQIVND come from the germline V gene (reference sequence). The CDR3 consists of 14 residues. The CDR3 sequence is CAGSITGAAYEQYF. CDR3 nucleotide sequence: TGTGCCGGTAGTATAACGGGAGCGGCCTACGAGCAGTACTTC.

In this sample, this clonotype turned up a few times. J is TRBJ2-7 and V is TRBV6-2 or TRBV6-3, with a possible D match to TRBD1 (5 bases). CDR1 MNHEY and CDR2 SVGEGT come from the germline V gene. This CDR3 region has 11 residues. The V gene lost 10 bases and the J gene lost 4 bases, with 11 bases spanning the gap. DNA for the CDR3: TGTGCCACACACTCAGGGTACGAGCAGTACTTC. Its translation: CATHSGYEQYF.

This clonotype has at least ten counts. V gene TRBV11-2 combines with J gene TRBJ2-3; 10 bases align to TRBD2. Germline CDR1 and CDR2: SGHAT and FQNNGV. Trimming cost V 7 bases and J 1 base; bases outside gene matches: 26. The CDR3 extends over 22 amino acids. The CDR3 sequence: CASNSLGLEREGSKYRTDTQYF. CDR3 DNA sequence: TGTGCCAGCAACTCCCTCGGCCTCGAGCGGGAGGGCTCGAAGTACCGCACAGATACGCAGTATTTT.

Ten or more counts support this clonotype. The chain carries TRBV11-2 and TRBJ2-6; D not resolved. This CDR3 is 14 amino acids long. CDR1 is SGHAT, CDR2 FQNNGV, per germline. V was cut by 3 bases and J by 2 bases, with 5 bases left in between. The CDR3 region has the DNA TGTGCCAGCAGCTTTCTCGCTGGGGCCAACGTCCTGACTTTC. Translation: CASSFLAGANVLTF.

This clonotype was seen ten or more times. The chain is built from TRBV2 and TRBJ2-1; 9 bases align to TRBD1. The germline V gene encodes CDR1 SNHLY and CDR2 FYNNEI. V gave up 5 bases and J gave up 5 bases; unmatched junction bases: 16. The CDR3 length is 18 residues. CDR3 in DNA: TGTGCCAGCAGTTTCCCCTCGGACAGGGGAAGAAGGGACAATGAGCAGTTCTTC. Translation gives CASSFPSDRGRRDNEQFF.